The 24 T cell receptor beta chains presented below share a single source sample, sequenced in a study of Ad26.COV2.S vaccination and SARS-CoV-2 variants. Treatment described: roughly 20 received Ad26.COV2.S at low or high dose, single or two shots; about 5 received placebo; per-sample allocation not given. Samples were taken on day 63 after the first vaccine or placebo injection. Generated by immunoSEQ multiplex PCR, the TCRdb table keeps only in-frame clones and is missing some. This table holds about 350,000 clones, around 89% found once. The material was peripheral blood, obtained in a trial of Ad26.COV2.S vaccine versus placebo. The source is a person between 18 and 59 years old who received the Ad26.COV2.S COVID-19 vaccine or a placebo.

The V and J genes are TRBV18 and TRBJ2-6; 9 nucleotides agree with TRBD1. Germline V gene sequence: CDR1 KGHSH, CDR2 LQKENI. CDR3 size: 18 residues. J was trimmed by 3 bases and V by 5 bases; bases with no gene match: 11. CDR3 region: CASSRGPQGAGGANVLTF. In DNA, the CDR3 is TGTGCCAGCTCAAGGGGCCCACAGGGGGCCGGTGGGGCCAACGTCCTGACTTTC.

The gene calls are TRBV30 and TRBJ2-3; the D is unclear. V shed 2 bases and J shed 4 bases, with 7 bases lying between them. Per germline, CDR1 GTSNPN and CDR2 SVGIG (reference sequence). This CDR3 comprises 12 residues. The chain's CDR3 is CAWSSRADTQYF. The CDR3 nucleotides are TGTGCCTGGAGTAGTAGGGCAGATACGCAGTATTTT.

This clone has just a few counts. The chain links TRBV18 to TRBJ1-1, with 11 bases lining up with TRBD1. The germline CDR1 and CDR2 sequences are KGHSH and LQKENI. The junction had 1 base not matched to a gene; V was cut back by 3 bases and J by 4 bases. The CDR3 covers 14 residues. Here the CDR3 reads CASSPGTGGTEAFF. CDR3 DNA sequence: TGTGCCAGCTCACCCGGGACAGGGGGCACTGAAGCTTTCTTT.

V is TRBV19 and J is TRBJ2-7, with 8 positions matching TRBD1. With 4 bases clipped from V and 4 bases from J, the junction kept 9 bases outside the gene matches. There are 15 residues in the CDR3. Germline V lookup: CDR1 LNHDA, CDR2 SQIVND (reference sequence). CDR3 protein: CASSTTGTGYYEQYF. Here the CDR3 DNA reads TGTGCCAGTAGTACCACCGGGACAGGATATTACGAGCAGTACTTC. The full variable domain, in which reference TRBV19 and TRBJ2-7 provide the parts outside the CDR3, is DGGITQSPKYLFRKEGQNVTLSCEQNLNHDAMYWYRQDPGQGLRLIYYSQIVNDFQKGDIAEGYSVSREKKESFPLTVTSAQKNPTAFYLCASSTTGTGYYEQYFGPGTRLTVT.

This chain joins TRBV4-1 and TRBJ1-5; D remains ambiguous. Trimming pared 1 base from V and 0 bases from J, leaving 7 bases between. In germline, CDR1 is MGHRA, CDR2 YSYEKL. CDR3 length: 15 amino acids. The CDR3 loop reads CASSQAVHSNQPQHF. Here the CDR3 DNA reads TGCGCCAGCAGCCAAGCAGTTCATAGCAATCAGCCCCAGCATTTT.

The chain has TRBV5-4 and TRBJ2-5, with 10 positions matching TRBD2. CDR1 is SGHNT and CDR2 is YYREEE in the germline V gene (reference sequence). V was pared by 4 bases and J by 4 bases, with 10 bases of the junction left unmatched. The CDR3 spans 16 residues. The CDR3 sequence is CASSRGLAGEVETQYF. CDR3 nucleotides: TGTGCCAGCAGCCGGGGGCTAGCGGGGGAGGTAGAGACCCAGTACTTC.

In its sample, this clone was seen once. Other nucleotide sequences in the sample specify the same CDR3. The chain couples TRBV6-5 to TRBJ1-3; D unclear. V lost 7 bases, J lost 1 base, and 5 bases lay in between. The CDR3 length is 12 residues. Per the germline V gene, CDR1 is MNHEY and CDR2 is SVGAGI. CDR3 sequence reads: CASTGSGNTIYF. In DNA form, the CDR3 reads TGTGCCAGCACGGGGTCTGGAAACACCATATATTTT.

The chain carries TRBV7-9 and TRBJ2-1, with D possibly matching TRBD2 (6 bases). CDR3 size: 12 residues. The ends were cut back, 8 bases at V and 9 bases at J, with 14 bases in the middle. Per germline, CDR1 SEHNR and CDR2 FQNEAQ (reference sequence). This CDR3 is CASVYGGSEQFF. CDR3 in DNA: TGTGCCAGCGTGTACGGGGGATCTGAGCAGTTCTTC.

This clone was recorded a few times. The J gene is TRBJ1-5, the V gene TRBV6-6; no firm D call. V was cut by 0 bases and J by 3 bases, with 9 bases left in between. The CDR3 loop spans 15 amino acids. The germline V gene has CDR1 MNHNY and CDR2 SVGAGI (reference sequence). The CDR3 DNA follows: TGTGCCAGCAGTTACTCGCGGGAGCCCAATCAGCCCCAGCATTTT. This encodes CASSYSREPNQPQHF.

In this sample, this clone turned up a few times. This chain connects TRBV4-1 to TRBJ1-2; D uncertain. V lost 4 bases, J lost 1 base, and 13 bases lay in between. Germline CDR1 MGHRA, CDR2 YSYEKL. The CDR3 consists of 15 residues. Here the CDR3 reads CASSRDISSNYGYTF. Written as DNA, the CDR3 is TGCGCCAGCAGCCGCGACATTTCGAGTAACTATGGCTACACCTTC.

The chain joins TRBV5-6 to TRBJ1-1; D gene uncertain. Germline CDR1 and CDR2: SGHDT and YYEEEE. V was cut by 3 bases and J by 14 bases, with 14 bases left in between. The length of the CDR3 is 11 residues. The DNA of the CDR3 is TGTGCCAGCAGCTCCGACCGGTCTGAGTTCTTT. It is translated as CASSSDRSEFF.

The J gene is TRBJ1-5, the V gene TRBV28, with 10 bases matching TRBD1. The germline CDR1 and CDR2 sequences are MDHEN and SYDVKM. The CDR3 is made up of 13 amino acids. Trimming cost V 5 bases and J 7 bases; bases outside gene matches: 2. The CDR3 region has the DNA TGTGCCAGCAGTGGGACAGGGGACCAGCCCCAGCATTTT. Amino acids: CASSGTGDQPQHF.

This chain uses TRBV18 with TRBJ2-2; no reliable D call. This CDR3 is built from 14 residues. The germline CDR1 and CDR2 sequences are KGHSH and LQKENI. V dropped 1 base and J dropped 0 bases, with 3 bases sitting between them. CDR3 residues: CASSPRTNTGELFF. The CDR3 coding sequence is TGTGCCAGCTCACCACGGACGAACACCGGGGAGCTGTTTTTT.

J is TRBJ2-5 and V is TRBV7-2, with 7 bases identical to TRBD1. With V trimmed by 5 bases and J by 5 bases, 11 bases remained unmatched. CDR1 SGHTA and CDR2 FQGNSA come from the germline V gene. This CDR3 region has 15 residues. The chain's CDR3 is CASSRDRASGETQYF. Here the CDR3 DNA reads TGTGCCAGCAGCCGGGACAGAGCCTCAGGGGAGACCCAGTACTTC.

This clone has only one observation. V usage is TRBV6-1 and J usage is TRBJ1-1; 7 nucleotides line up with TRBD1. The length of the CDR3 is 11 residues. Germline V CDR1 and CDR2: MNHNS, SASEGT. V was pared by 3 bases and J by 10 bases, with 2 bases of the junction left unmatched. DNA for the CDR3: TGTGCCAGCAGTGACCACAGGGGAGCTTTCTTT. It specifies CASSDHRGAFF.

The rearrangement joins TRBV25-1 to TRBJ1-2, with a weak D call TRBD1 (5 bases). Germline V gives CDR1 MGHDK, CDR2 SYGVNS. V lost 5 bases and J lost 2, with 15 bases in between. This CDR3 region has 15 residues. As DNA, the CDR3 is TGTGCCAGCAGTAGCCGGGTCAAGGGGAACTATGGCTACACCTTC. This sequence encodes CASSSRVKGNYGYTF.

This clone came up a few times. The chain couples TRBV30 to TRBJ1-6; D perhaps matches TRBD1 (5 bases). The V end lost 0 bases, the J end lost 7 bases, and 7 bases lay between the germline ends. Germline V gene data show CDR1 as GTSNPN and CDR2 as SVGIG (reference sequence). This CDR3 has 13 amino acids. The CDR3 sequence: CAWSVGTNSPLHF. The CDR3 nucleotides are TGTGCCTGGAGTGTTGGGACCAATTCACCCCTCCACTTT.

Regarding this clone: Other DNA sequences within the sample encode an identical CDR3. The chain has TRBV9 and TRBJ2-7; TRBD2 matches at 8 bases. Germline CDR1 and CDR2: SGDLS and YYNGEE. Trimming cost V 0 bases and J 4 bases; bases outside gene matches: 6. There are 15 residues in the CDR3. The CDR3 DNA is TGTGCCAGCAGCGTAGCCCCCAGCGGGAGTTACGAGCAGTACTTC. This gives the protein CASSVAPSGSYEQYF.

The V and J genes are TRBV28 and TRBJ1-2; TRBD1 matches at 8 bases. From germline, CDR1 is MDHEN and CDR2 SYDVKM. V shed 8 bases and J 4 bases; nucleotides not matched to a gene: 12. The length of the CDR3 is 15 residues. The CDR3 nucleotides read TGTGCCAGCCTTTACTTCTCCGGGACAGGCTATGGCTACACCTTC. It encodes CASLYFSGTGYGYTF.

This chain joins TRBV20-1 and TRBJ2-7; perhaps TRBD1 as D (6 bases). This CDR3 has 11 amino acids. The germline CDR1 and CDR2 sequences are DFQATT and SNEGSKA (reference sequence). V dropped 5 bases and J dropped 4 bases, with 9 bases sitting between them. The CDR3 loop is CSALQGYEQYF. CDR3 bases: TGCAGTGCTTTACAGGGATACGAGCAGTACTTC.

This CDR3 is CASSFGQGGDTQYF. DNA for the CDR3: TGTGCCAGCAGCTTCGGACAGGGCGGGGATACGCAGTATTTT. The chain carries TRBV7-9 and TRBJ2-3; 8 bases align to TRBD1. Trimming at V came to 3 bases and at J to 6 bases, leaving 5 bases not matched to a gene. In germline, CDR1 is SEHNR, CDR2 FQNEAQ (reference sequence). This CDR3 is 14 amino acids long.

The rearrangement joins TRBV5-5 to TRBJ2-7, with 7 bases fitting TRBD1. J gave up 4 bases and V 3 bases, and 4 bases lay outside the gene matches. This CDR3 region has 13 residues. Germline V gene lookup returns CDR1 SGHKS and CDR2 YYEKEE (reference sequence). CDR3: CASSWDSVYEQYF. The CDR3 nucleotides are TGTGCCAGCAGCTGGGACAGCGTTTACGAGCAGTACTTC.

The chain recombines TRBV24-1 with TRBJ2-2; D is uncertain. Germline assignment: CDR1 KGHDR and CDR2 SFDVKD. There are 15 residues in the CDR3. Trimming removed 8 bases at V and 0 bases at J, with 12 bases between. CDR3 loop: CATMDRTSNTGELFF. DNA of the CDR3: TGTGCCACCATGGATCGCACTTCGAACACCGGGGAGCTGTTTTTT.

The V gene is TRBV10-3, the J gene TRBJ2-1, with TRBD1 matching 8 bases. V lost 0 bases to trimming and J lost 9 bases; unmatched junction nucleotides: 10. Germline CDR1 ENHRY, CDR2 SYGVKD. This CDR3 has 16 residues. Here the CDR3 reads CAISESSSGGSGEQFF. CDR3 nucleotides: TGTGCCATCAGTGAGTCGAGTTCAGGGGGCTCGGGTGAGCAGTTCTTC.